The next 21 T cell receptor beta chains were all read from a single sample in a study of blood T cells in healthy people across ages. Combining a sample-barcoded 5' primer with a J-beta primer mix, a second PCR ran for roughly 6 to 11 cycles. Via MiXCR, TCRdb re-called the 5' RACE reads, giving one row per CDR3 protein. The sample holds hundreds of thousands of distinct CDR3 sequences; about 52% are singletons and the top ten take 25% to 35%. The source material was blood. Source of these receptors: a woman aged 55-69 years in good health.

V usage is TRBV2 and J usage is TRBJ1-1; 9 positions match TRBD1. CDR1 and CDR2 from the germline V gene are SNHLY and FYNNEI. J was trimmed by 7 bases and V by 6 bases; bases with no gene match: 6. This CDR3 spans 13 amino acids. The DNA of the CDR3 is TGTGCCAGCAGGGGACCGGGACAGGGTGAAGCTTTCTTT. As protein: CASRGPGQGEAFF.

The CDR3 region is CASSFSPRGVGSPLHF. The CDR3, as DNA: TGCGCCAGCAGCTTTTCCCCTCGGGGAGTCGGATCACCCCTCCACTTT. The V call is TRBV5-1, the J call TRBJ1-6; no reliable D call. There are 16 residues in the CDR3. Looked up from germline, CDR1 is SGHRS and CDR2 is YFSETQ. Trimming cost V 2 bases and J 10 bases, with 19 bases left between them.

The rearrangement links TRBV28 to TRBJ1-2, with D possibly being TRBD1 (6 bases). V lost 5 bases to trimming and J lost 4 bases, with 20 bases between them. The CDR3 spans 16 residues. Germline values: CDR1 MDHEN, CDR2 SYDVKM. The CDR3: CASSPGGGEASYGYTF. The DNA for the CDR3 is TGTGCCAGCAGTCCCGGAGGGGGGGAAGCCAGCTATGGCTACACCTTC.

The chain carries TRBV4-2 and TRBJ2-5, with 7 bases fitting TRBD1. The CDR3 length is 18 residues. From germline, CDR1 is LGHNA and CDR2 YNFKEQ. V shed 2 bases, J shed 5 bases, and the junction held 17 bases outside the gene matches. CDR3 loop: CASSQPLMRQGEGETQYF. CDR3 bases: TGTGCCAGCAGCCAACCCTTAATGAGACAGGGCGAAGGGGAGACCCAGTACTTC.

The gene calls are TRBV11-1 and TRBJ2-5; 9 nucleotides match TRBD2. The CDR3 loop spans 14 amino acids. The ends lost 8 bases at V and 5 bases at J; junction bases unmatched: 9. Per the germline V gene, CDR1 is SGHAT and CDR2 is FQDESV (reference sequence). CDR3 sequence: CASGSGTSHETQYF. The CDR3 coding sequence is TGTGCCAGCGGTTCCGGGACTAGCCATGAGACCCAGTACTTC.

This clonotype was counted ten times or more. The chain links TRBV2 to TRBJ1-4, with 7 bases matching TRBD1. The CDR3 sequence is 13 residues long. Germline values: CDR1 SNHLY, CDR2 FYNNEI. V lost 8 bases, J lost 2 bases, and 2 bases stayed unmatched. The CDR3 DNA sequence: TGTGCCAGCCGCAGGGGGACTAATGAAAAACTGTTTTTT. The encoded protein is CASRRGTNEKLFF.

This rearrangement joins TRBV7-9 to TRBJ1-1; no definite D call. Germline CDR1 and CDR2: SEHNR and FQNEAQ (reference sequence). The CDR3 is 14 amino acids. The germline V and J ends were trimmed by 0 bases and 1 base, with 6 bases remaining between them. CDR3 in DNA: TGTGCCAGCAGCTTAGCCCAGAAGAACACTGAAGCTTTCTTT. Its protein product is CASSLAQKNTEAFF.

As for this clonotype: The germline gene is not matched at one end of the junction; a read error may be the cause. The chain is built from TRBV12-3 or TRBV12-4 and TRBJ2-1, with D unresolved. The CDR3 is 11 amino acids. The chain's CDR3 is CASRLDKTGFF. The CDR3 DNA reads as TGTGCCAGCAGATTAGACAAGACGGGGTTCTTC.

V is TRBV7-2 and J is TRBJ2-3, with 8 bases matching TRBD1. The CDR3 runs to 18 residues. Unmatched junction bases numbered 13, after V lost 2 bases and J lost 3 bases. Germline CDR1 and CDR2: SGHTA and FQGNSA. The CDR3 loop is CASSLRSGGGRATDTQYF. The DNA of the CDR3 is TGTGCCAGCAGCTTACGGTCAGGGGGCGGCCGTGCAACAGATACGCAGTATTTT.

The chain links TRBV6-2 or TRBV6-3 to TRBJ1-4, with D possibly matching TRBD1 (6 bases). The CDR3 sequence is 17 residues long. Trimming pared 2 bases from V and 8 bases from J, leaving 21 bases between. Germline V CDR1 and CDR2: MNHEY, SVGEGT. The CDR3 DNA reads as TGTGCCAGCAGTTACGCCAACCCGGGACACCCGCTGGAAAAACTGTTTTTT. Protein product: CASSYANPGHPLEKLFF.

The chain uses TRBV27 and TRBJ2-7; tentative D call: TRBD1 (5 bases). The CDR3 extends over 14 amino acids. The V gene lost 6 bases and the J gene lost 2 bases, with 14 bases spanning the gap. Germline V CDR1 and CDR2: MNHEY, SMNVEV (reference sequence). The CDR3 loop is CASRITGFTYEQYF. The CDR3 nucleotides are TGTGCCAGCAGGATTACAGGATTCACCTACGAGCAGTACTTC.

This clonotype appeared a few times. The chain couples TRBV27 to TRBJ2-3, with D possibly TRBD2 on 6 matching bases. Trimming removed 3 bases from V and 2 bases from J, with 18 bases in between. This CDR3 comprises 17 residues. Germline assignment: CDR1 MNHEY and CDR2 SMNVEV (reference sequence). The CDR3 DNA is TGTGCCAGCAGTTTCTGGCCCTTAGCGGCCACCACAGATACGCAGTATTTT. Its translation is CASSFWPLAATTDTQYF.

This clonotype occurred a few times. The rearrangement joins TRBV7-2 to TRBJ2-5, with 13 bases lining up with TRBD2. Losses at the gene ends were 3 bases for V and 11 bases for J; bases not matched to a gene: 9. The CDR3 consists of 15 residues. The germline V gene has CDR1 SGHTA and CDR2 FQGNSA. The CDR3 reads CASSFDTSGRGEQYF. The CDR3 DNA follows: TGTGCCAGCAGCTTCGATACTAGCGGGAGGGGGGAGCAGTACTTC.

This clonotype was seen at least ten times. This chain links TRBV7-2 with TRBJ2-7; 11 nucleotides line up with TRBD2. CDR1 SGHTA and CDR2 FQGNSA come from the germline V gene. This CDR3 region has 16 residues. The trim removed 5 bases at V and 6 bases at J, leaving 12 bases unmatched. The chain's CDR3 is CASSRLTSGTPREQYF. CDR3 in DNA: TGTGCCAGCAGCCGATTGACTAGCGGGACCCCTCGCGAGCAGTACTTC.

The chain combines TRBV5-5 with TRBJ2-7, with a possible D match to TRBD1 (6 bases). This CDR3 has 17 amino acids. The germline V gene has CDR1 SGHKS and CDR2 YYEKEE (reference sequence). V lost 3 bases, J lost 0 bases, and 19 bases lay in between. The DNA of the CDR3 is TGTGCCAGCAGCTCACATCGGACAGCCTTTAGCTCCTACGAGCAGTACTTC. Translated, it gives CASSSHRTAFSSYEQYF. Filled out from reference TRBV5-5 and TRBJ2-7, the complete variable domain reads DAGVTQSPTHLIKTRGQQVTLRCSPISGHKSVSWYQQVLGQGPQFIFQYYEKEERGRGNFPDRFSARQFPNYSSELNVNALLLGDSALYLCASSSHRTAFSSYEQYFGPGTRLTVT.

This chain joins TRBV20-1 and TRBJ2-7; the match to TRBD1 covers 8 bases. J was trimmed by 4 bases and V by 0 bases; bases with no gene match: 8. This CDR3 contains 15 residues. Looked up from germline, CDR1 is DFQATT and CDR2 is SNEGSKA (reference sequence). This chain's CDR3 is CSARDYRTGKYEQYF. In DNA, the CDR3 is TGCAGTGCTAGAGATTATAGGACAGGGAAATACGAGCAGTACTTC.

To note about this clonotype: A read error may explain this, as a much larger clone is one base away. The chain carries TRBV7-2 and TRBJ2-6; D might be TRBD1 (6 bases). V was cut by 10 bases and J by 4 bases, with 14 bases left in between. The CDR3 runs 14 residues. CDR1 and CDR2 from the germline V gene are SGHTA and FQGNSA. In nucleotides, the CDR3 is TGTGCCATTACAGGGTTTCAAGGGGCCAACGTCCTGACTTTC. Its translation: CAITGFQGANVLTF. Filled out from reference TRBV7-2 and TRBJ2-6, the complete variable domain reads GAGVSQSPSNKVTEKGKDVELRCDPISGHTALYWYRQSLGQGLEFLIYFQGNSAPDKSGLPSDRFSAERTGGSVSTLTIQRTQQEDSAVYLCAITGFQGANVLTFGAGSRLTVL.

This clonotype was seen a few times. This chain uses TRBV4-2 with TRBJ1-6, with TRBD1 matching over 7 bases. The CDR3 has 17 residues. The V segment lost 1 base and the J segment 9 bases; nucleotides outside the gene matches: 12. The germline CDR1 and CDR2 sequences are LGHNA and YNFKEQ. This CDR3 is CASSQGFGTDQFSPLHF. The CDR3 coding sequence is TGTGCCAGCAGCCAAGGTTTTGGGACAGACCAATTTTCACCCCTCCACTTT.

This sequence joins TRBV7-8 and TRBJ2-1, with D tentatively TRBD1 or TRBD2 (5 bases each). V was pared by 3 bases and J by 5 bases, with 20 bases between. The CDR3 consists of 17 residues. The V gene's germline CDR1 is SGHVS and CDR2 FQNEAQ. DNA for the CDR3: TGTGCCAGCAGCTTCATGTCAAATACCCGGGGCCACAATGAGCAGTTCTTC. As protein: CASSFMSNTRGHNEQFF.

This rearrangement joins TRBV20-1 to TRBJ2-5; no clear D gene. The CDR3 consists of 14 residues. Germline V gene lookup returns CDR1 DFQATT and CDR2 SNEGSKA (reference sequence). V shed 0 bases and J shed 5 bases, with 13 bases lying between them. Written as DNA, the CDR3 is TGCAGTGCTAGAGACCGGCAGGTGGGGGAGACCCAGTACTTC. This codes for CSARDRQVGETQYF.

This clonotype was counted a few times. CDR3 in DNA: TGCAGTGCTGGCCATCCTAGCGGGAGCACCTACGAGCAGTACTTC. This gives the protein CSAGHPSGSTYEQYF. This chain uses TRBV20-1 with TRBJ2-7, with 10 bases fitting TRBD2. Looked up from germline, CDR1 is DFQATT and CDR2 is SNEGSKA (reference sequence). The CDR3 covers 15 residues. The ends lost 5 bases at V and 2 bases at J; junction bases unmatched: 9.